This T cell receptor beta chain was identified during a study of T cells in localized non-small cell lung cancer. Sequencing used immunoSEQ multiplex PCR; TCRdb keeps in-frame clones, though not all of them. The repertoire holds around 34,000 clones, around 93% seen once, with roughly 7.9% in the top ten. The CDR3 spans 14 residues. The ends lost 10 bases at V and 4 bases at J; junction bases unmatched: 6. CDR1 is MNHEY, CDR2 SMNVEV, per germline (reference sequence). In regard to this clone: Its antigen is not identified.

Study conclusions and caveats: With higher T cell density in blood came longer overall survival. Appearances in adjacent lung were noted for a median roughly 50 of the top 100 tumor clones.

The chain employs TRBV27 and TRBJ2-2; 10 bases agree with TRBD1. The receptor comes from a female donor aged 60 or older with stage I lung adenocarcinoma. The sample here was peripheral blood, taken before any cancer treatment. CDR3 in DNA: TGTGCCACCATGGGACAGGGGAGCACCGGGGAGCTGTTTTTT. This translates into CATMGQGSTGELFF.